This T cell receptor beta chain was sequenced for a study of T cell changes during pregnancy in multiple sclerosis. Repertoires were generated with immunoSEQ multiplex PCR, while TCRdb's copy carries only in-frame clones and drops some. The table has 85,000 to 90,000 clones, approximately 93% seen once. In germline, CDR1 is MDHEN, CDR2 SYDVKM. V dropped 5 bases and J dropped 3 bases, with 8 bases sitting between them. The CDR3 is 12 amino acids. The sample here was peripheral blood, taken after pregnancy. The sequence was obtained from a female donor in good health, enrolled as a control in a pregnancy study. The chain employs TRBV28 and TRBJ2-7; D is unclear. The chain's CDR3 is CASSRPGYEQYF. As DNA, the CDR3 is TGTGCCAGCAGTCGCCCGGGCTACGAGCAGTACTTC.